This T cell receptor (beta chain) was recovered during a study of T cell changes during pregnancy in multiple sclerosis. The ends were cut back, 3 bases at V and 5 bases at J, with 13 bases in the middle. This CDR3 comprises 14 residues. Germline CDR1 LNHNV, CDR2 YYDKDF (reference sequence). TCRdb's table, derived via immunoSEQ multiplex PCR, lists solely in-frame clones and lacks some. The sample carries 77,000 or so clones, over 85% recorded once. Sample: peripheral blood, taken in the second trimester of pregnancy. The origin of this receptor is a female donor in good health, enrolled as a control in a pregnancy study. The chain links TRBV15 to TRBJ1-1; perhaps TRBD1 as D (6 bases). The CDR3 is CATSRRGARTEAFF. CDR3 coding DNA: TGTGCCACCAGCAGGCGGGGGGCGAGGACTGAAGCTTTCTTT.